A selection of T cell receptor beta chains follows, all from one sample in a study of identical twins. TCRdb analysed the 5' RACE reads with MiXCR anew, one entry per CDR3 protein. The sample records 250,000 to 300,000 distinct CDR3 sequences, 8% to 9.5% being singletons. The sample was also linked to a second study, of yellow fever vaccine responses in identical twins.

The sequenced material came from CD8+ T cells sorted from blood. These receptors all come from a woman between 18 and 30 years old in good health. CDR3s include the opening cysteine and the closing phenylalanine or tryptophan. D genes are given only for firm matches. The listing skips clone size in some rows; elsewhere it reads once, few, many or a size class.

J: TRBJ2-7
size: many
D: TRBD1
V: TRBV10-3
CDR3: CAISEYGQGRTYEQYF
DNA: TGTGCCATCAGTGAATATGGACAGGGACGCACCTACGAGCAGTACTTC

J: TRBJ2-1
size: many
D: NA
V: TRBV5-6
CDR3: CASTLISADYNEQFF
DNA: TGTGCCAGCACCTTGATTTCGGCAGACTACAATGAGCAGTTCTTC

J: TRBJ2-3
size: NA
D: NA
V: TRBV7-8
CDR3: CASSLVAEPSTDTQYF
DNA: TGTGCCAGCAGCTTAGTAGCGGAGCCTAGCACAGATACGCAGTATTTT

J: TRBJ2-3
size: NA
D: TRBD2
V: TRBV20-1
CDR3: CSARSIAGAKEDTQYF
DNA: TGCAGTGCTAGATCCATAGCGGGGGCCAAAGAGGATACGCAGTATTTT

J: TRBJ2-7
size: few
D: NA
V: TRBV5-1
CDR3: CASSLARTSRGSALEQYF
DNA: TGCGCCAGCAGCTTGGCCCGGACTTCCCGAGGGTCGGCACTCGAGCAGTACTTC

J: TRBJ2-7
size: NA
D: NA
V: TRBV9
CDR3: CASSISGTSTYEQYF
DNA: TGTGCCAGCAGCATTTCCGGGACATCCACCTACGAGCAGTACTTC

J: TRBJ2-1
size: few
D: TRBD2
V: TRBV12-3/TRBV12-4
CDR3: CASSRVAGGYNEQFF
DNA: TGTGCCAGCAGTCGGGTAGCGGGGGGGTACAATGAGCAGTTCTTC

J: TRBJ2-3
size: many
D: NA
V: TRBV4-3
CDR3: CASSQDGLASTDTQYF
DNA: TGCGCCAGCAGCCAAGATGGTCTTGCAAGCACAGATACGCAGTATTTT

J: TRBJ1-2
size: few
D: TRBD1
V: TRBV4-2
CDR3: CASSPGTGDPYGYTF
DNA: TGTGCCAGCAGCCCTGGGACAGGGGATCCATATGGCTACACCTTC

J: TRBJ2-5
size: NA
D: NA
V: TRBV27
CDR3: CASSPRHLAGETQYF
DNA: TGTGCCAGCAGTCCCCGCCACCTAGCAGGAGAGACCCAGTACTTC

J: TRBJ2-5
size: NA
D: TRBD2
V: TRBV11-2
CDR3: CASSNEAGVRETQYF
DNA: TGTGCCAGCAGCAACGAAGCGGGAGTCCGGGAGACCCAGTACTTC

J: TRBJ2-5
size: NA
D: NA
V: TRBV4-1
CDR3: CASSLRIGSQETQYF
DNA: TGCGCCAGCAGCCTCCGAATTGGGAGCCAAGAGACCCAGTACTTC

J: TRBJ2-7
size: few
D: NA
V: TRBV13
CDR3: CASSSGAVNGAYEQYF
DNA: TGTGCCAGCAGCTCCGGCGCGGTTAACGGGGCCTACGAGCAGTACTTC

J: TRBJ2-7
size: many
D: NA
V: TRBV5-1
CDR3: CASSRGPDRYNEQYF
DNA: TGCGCCAGCAGCCGGGGGCCAGACAGGTACAACGAGCAGTACTTC

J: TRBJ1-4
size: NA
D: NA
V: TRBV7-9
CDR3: CASRPLPGEGEKLFF
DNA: TGTGCCAGCAGGCCTCTCCCGGGGGAAGGAGAAAAACTGTTTTTT

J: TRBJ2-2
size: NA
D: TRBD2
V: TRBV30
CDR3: CAWSGGAGGELFF
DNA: TGTGCCTGGAGCGGGGGGGCTGGCGGGGAGCTGTTTTTT

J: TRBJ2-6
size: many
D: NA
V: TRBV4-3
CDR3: CASSQESGAGANVLTF
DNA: TGCGCCAGCAGCCAAGAGTCGGGGGCTGGGGCCAACGTCCTGACTTTC

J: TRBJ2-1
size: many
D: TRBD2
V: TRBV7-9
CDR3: CASRMLAGGLVSLVF
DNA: TGTGCCAGCAGAATGCTAGCGGGGGGGCTGGTTTCTCTAGTCTTC

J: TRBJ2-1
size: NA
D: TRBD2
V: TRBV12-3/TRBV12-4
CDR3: CASSFTSGMYNEQFF
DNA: TGTGCCAGCAGTTTTACTAGCGGGATGTACAATGAGCAGTTCTTC

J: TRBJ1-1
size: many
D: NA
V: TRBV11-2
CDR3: CASSFEGVDTEAFF
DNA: TGTGCCAGCAGCTTCGAAGGGGTCGACACTGAAGCTTTCTTT

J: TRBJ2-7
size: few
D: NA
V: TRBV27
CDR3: CASSLFRSYEQYF
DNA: TGTGCCAGCAGTTTGTTCCGCTCCTACGAGCAGTACTTC

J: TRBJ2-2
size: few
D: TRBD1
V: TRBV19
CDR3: CASSRLQGAAGELFF
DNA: TGTGCCAGTAGTAGATTACAGGGGGCGGCCGGGGAGCTGTTTTTT

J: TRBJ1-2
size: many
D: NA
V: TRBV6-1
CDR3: CASSDPGQTSYGYTF
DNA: TGTGCCAGCAGTGATCCAGGACAGACTTCCTATGGCTACACCTTC

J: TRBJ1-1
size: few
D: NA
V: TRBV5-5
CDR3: CASSLLRVGLNTEAFF
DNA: TGTGCCAGCAGCTTGTTGAGGGTTGGACTGAACACTGAAGCTTTCTTT

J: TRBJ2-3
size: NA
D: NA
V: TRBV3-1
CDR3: CASSQEWDGSTDTQYF
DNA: TGTGCCAGCAGCCAAGAGTGGGACGGAAGCACAGATACGCAGTATTTT

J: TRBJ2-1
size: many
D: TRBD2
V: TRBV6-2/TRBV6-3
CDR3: CASSPAGTSGYNEQFF
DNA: TGTGCCAGCAGTCCAGCTGGGACTAGCGGATACAATGAGCAGTTCTTC

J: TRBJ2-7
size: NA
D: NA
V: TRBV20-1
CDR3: CSARDVGGSEVYF
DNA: TGCAGTGCTAGAGATGTAGGGGGGTCTGAGGTGTACTTC

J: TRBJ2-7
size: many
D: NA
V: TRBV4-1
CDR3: CASSQDLSVDEQYF
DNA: TGCGCCAGCAGCCAAGATCTTTCTGTCGACGAGCAGTACTTC

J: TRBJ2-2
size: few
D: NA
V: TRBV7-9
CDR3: CASSLTGVGTGELFF
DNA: TGTGCCAGCAGCTTGACAGGAGTAGGTACCGGGGAGCTGTTTTTT

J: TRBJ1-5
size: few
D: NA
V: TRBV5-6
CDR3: CASSQNEAGYRQPQHF
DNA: TGTGCCAGCAGCCAAAACGAGGCGGGGTATCGTCAGCCCCAGCATTTT

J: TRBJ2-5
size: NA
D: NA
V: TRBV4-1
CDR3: CASRLTGIEETQYF
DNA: TGCGCCAGCCGCCTGACAGGAATCGAAGAGACCCAGTACTTC

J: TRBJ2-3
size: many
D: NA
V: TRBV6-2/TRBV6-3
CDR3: CASSHALETDTQYF
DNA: TGTGCCAGCAGCCACGCCCTGGAGACAGATACGCAGTATTTT

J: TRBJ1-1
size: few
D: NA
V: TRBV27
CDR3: CASSLRTAMNTEAFF
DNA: TGTGCCAGCAGTCTCCGGACCGCAATGAACACTGAAGCTTTCTTT

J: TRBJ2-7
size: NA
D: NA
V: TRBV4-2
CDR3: CASSQSMWIYEQYF
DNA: TGTGCCAGCAGCCAAAGTATGTGGATCTACGAGCAGTACTTC

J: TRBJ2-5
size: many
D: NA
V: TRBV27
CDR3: CATKWSIADQETQYF
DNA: TGTGCCACCAAGTGGAGTATAGCGGATCAAGAGACCCAGTACTTC

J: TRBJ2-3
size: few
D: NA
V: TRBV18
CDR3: CASSPGDGGFTDTQYF
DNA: TGTGCCAGCTCACCCGGGGACGGGGGATTCACAGATACGCAGTATTTT

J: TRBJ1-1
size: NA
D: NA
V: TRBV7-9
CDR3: CASSSRGTPEAFF
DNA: TGTGCCAGCAGCTCACGGGGCACACCTGAAGCTTTCTTT

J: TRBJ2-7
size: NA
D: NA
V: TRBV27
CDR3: CASSLQGPGSYEQYF
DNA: TGTGCCAGCAGTTTACAGGGCCCGGGCTCCTACGAGCAGTACTTC

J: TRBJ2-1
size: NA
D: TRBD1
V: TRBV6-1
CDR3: CASSEEAGGSYNEQFF
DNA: TGTGCCAGCAGTGAAGAGGCAGGGGGCTCCTACAATGAGCAGTTCTTC

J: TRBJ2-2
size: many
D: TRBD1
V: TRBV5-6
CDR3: CASSLVSGQRLTGELFF
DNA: TGTGCCAGCAGCTTGGTTTCGGGACAGAGGTTAACCGGGGAGCTGTTTTTT

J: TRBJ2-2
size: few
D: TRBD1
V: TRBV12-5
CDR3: CASGSHQGASSTGELFF
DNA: TGTGCTAGTGGGTCCCACCAGGGGGCTAGTTCCACCGGGGAGCTGTTTTTT

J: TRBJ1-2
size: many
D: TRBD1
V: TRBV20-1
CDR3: CSARGIGGTENNYGYTF
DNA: TGCAGTGCTAGAGGGATAGGGGGGACAGAAAATAACTATGGCTACACCTTC

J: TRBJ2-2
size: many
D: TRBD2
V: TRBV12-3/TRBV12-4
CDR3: CASRPLAGVVGELFF
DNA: TGTGCCAGCAGACCCCTAGCGGGAGTTGTGGGGGAGCTGTTTTTT

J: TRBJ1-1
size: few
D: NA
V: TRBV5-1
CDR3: CASSLWGQGPEAFF
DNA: TGCGCCAGCAGCTTGTGGGGGCAGGGGCCCGAAGCTTTCTTT

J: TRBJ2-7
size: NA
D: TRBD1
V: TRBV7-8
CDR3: CASSLAVGPGGHEQYF
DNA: TGTGCCAGCAGCTTAGCGGTGGGACCAGGGGGCCACGAGCAGTACTTC

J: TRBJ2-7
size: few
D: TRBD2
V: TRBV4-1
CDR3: CASSQEQPSGSYEQYF
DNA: TGCGCCAGCAGCCAAGAGCAACCAAGCGGGAGTTACGAGCAGTACTTC

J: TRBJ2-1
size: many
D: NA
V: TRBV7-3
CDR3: CASSRGLSANEQFF
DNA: TGTGCCAGCAGTAGGGGCCTCTCCGCCAATGAGCAGTTCTTC

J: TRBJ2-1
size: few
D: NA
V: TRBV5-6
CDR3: CASSPQGAGWEFF
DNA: TGTGCCAGCAGCCCCCAAGGGGCGGGGTGGGAGTTCTTC

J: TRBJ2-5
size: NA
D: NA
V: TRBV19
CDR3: CASSMWRDQETQYF
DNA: TGTGCCAGTAGTATGTGGCGCGACCAAGAGACCCAGTACTTC

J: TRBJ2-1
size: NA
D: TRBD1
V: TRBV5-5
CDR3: CASSTGTGGYNEQFF
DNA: TGTGCCAGCTCCACCGGGACAGGGGGTTACAATGAGCAGTTCTTC

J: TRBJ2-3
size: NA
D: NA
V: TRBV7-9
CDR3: CASSLLEEDTQYF
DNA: TGTGCCAGCAGCTTATTGGAAGAGGATACGCAGTATTTT

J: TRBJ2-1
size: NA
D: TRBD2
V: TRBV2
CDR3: CASSTTSGDGPSSYNEQFF
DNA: TGTGCCAGCAGTACGACTAGCGGGGACGGGCCCTCCTCCTACAATGAGCAGTTCTTC

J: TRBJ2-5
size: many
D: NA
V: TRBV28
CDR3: CASSGPFIGTQYF
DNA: TGTGCCAGCAGCGGACCCTTCATTGGGACCCAGTACTTC

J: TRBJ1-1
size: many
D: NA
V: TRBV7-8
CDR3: CASSLESGLNTEAFF
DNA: TGTGCCAGCAGCTTAGAATCAGGGCTAAACACTGAAGCTTTCTTT